This T cell receptor (beta chain) is drawn from a study of post-analysis software for immune sequencing data. Looking at the study overall: The cohort encompassed relapsing-remitting, secondary progressive and progressive-relapsing multiple sclerosis disease courses.

Study-level results: Controls had significantly higher normalized Chao1 diversity than multiple sclerosis patients.

cDNA libraries for TCR beta contained unique molecular identifiers. Between about 0.9 and 11 million T cells gave rise to 500,000 to 600,000 cDNA molecules. A single record per CDR3 protein comes from TCRdb applying MiXCR to the PCR reads. The table records hundreds of thousands of distinct CDR3 sequences, nearly 45% of them present only once. Concerning this clonotype itself: Its antigen is unknown. At one end the junction does not follow the germline gene, possibly because of a read error.

Sequencing was carried out using blood. The receptor was derived from a girl aged 5-17 years with multiple sclerosis.

The CDR3 is CASGQDEAVSSYNEQFF. CDR3 nucleotides: TGCGCCAGCGGCCAAGATGAAGCGGTAAGCTCCTACAATGAGCAGTTCTTC. The genes are TRBV4-3 and TRBJ2-1, with a possible D match to TRBD2 (5 bases). The CDR3 is made up of 17 amino acids. Germline V gene sequence: CDR1 LGHNA, CDR2 YSLEER.